In its sample, the clone carrying this T cell receptor (beta chain) was seen many times. The antigen is unknown. Trimming took 4 bases from V and 9 from J; bases not matched to a gene: 2. CDR3 size: 14 residues. Germline assignment: CDR1 SEHNR and CDR2 FQNEAQ (reference sequence). This sample is drawn from a study of T cells in Graves' hyperthyroidism and ophthalmopathy. Regarding the study as a whole: Most clonotypes expanded in thyroid above 0.001 were likewise present in blood.

Amplification of TCR beta CDR3 regions used RNA as the template. In the first-round RT-PCR of the TCR CDR3, the HTBI primer set was used. MiXCR, applied by TCRdb to the multiplex PCR reads, yields one record per CDR3 protein. The profile shows nearly 600,000 distinct CDR3 sequences, over 12% of them singletons. Not enrolled were patients with uncontrolled infection, other autoimmune disease, pregnancy or lactation. It was 8.5 to 10 ml of fresh peripheral blood that supplied the PBMCs. The chain is built from TRBV7-9 and TRBJ1-6; 11 bases agree with TRBD1. The origin of this receptor is a woman aged 18-29 years with Graves' ophthalmopathy. The sequenced material came from blood. CDR3 DNA sequence: TGTGCCAGCAGCTACGGGACAGGGGGTTCACCCCTCCACTTT. Translation gives CASSYGTGGSPLHF.